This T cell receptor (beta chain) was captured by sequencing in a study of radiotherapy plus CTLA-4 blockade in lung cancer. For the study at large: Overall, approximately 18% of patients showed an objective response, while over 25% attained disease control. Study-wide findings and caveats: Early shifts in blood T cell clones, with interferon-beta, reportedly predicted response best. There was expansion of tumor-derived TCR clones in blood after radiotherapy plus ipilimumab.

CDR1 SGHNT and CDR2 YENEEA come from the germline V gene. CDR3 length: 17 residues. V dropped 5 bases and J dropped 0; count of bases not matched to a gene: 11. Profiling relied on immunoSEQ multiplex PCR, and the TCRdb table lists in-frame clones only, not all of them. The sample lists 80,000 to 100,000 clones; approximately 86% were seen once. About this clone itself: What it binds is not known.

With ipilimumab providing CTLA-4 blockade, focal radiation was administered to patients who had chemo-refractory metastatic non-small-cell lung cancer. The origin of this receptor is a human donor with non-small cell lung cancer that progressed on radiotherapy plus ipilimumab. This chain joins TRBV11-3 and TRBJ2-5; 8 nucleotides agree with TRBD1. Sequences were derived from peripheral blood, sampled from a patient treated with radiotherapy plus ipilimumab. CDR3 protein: CASSRQGTLPYQETQYF. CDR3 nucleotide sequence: TGTGCCAGCAGCCGACAGGGGACCCTTCCGTACCAAGAGACCCAGTACTTC.